What follows is one T cell receptor beta chain and its context. Its antigen is not known. The entry originates in a study of shared clonotypes between healthy human individuals. V lost 5 bases, J lost 4 bases, and 23 bases lay in between. Germline V gene sequence: CDR1 LNHNV, CDR2 YYDKDF (reference sequence). The CDR3 is made up of 17 amino acids. Source study methods: ImmunoSEQ sequences covered only the junction and lacked quality scores; filtering therefore differed. The repertoire was sequenced with immunoSEQ multiplex PCR; TCRdb's copy has only in-frame clones and lacks some. V, J and clone size are taken as reported in that table, and D and trimming were inferred from the DNA itself. The sample includes 650,000 to 750,000 clones, roughly 78% of them seen just once. The study, taken as a whole, reports: With few donors, the genetic and exposure-history diversity represented was limited.

All donors were Caucasian adults living in Nashville, Tennessee. The specimen was memory CD4+ T cells sorted from blood. Subset in this sample: CD45RA-negative fraction. The V gene is TRBV15, the J gene TRBJ1-2, with D possibly TRBD1 on 6 matching bases. This clonotype was sampled from a woman aged 25 to 39 in good health. The CDR3 protein is CATSAHQGLRGPYGYTF. The CDR3 region has the DNA TGTGCCACCAGCGCACACCAGGGCCTCCGGGGGCCCTATGGCTACACCTTC.